These T cell receptor beta chains were read from a single sample in a study of shared clonotypes between healthy human individuals. Profiled with immunoSEQ multiplex PCR; TCRdb holds only in-frame clones, not every one. Of roughly 2.2 million clones in the sample, roughly 90% were seen once. Sequenced input: naive CD4+ T cells from PBMCs. All receptors derive from a man between 18 and 35 years old in good health. Some clones in this sample may be carry-over from other donors' samples. The CDR3 runs from the conserved cysteine through the conserved F or W. A D gene is named only where the DNA matches it firmly. A row's size may be missing; if present it is once, few, many or a size class.

j_call,clone_size,v_call,d_call,cdr3_nt,cdr3_aa
TRBJ2-1,NA,TRBV9,NA,TGTGCCAGCAGCGTAGCGGGAACAGGGAAGGTTGAGCAGTTCTTC,CASSVAGTGKVEQFF
TRBJ2-2,NA,TRBV7-6,NA,TGTGCCAGCAGCTTAGACGTATCGGGAACCGGGGAGCTGTTTTTT,CASSLDVSGTGELFF
TRBJ1-1,NA,TRBV7-8,NA,TGTGCCAGCAGCTCGCCCTGGAACACTGAAGCTTTCTTT,CASSSPWNTEAFF
TRBJ1-2,NA,TRBV4-1,NA,TGCGCCAGCAGCCGGGGGGCGGAAAAAGCCTATGGCTACACCTTC,CASSRGAEKAYGYTF
TRBJ1-2,NA,TRBV7-3,NA,TGTGCCAGCAGCCTCGTGGGGCAGCCCCATGGCTACACCTTC,CASSLVGQPHGYTF
TRBJ2-3,NA,TRBV30,TRBD2,TGTGCCTGGAGTACCTCGAGGACTAGCGGGTCGACAGATACGCAGTATTTT,CAWSTSRTSGSTDTQYF
TRBJ2-1,NA,TRBV2,TRBD2,TGTGCCAGCAGCTTGACTAGCGGCACCTACAATGAGCAGTTCTTC,CASSLTSGTYNEQFF
TRBJ2-7,NA,TRBV28,TRBD2,TGTGCCAGCAGTTTAAGGGTCGGGACTAGCTCCTACGAGCAGTACTTC,CASSLRVGTSSYEQYF
TRBJ2-2,NA,TRBV5-1,TRBD1,TGCGCCAGCAGCTTGGGGGACAGAAACACCGGGGAGCTGTTTTTT,CASSLGDRNTGELFF
TRBJ2-3,NA,TRBV5-1,NA,TGCGCCAGCAGCTTGACGCCCTCCAGAGGGGGCACAGATACGCAGTATTTT,CASSLTPSRGGTDTQYF
TRBJ1-1,few,TRBV7-9,NA,TGTGCCAGCAGCTTAGTAGCCTCTGAAGCTTTCTTT,CASSLVASEAFF
TRBJ1-1,NA,TRBV5-1,NA,TGCGCCAGCAGCTTGCGGGGGGCAGGTGCTGAAGCTTTCTTT,CASSLRGAGAEAFF
TRBJ1-5,NA,TRBV6-6,NA,TGTGCCAGCAGTACCCGGGACCCGGGGGGCAATCAGCCCCAGCATTTT,CASSTRDPGGNQPQHF
TRBJ1-4,NA,TRBV5-1,NA,TGCGCCAGCAGCTTGGAAGGACGGAGAAATGAAAAACTGTTTTTT,CASSLEGRRNEKLFF
TRBJ2-5,NA,TRBV27,NA,TGTGCCCCCACCCCCACGGGGCCCAAAGAGACCCAGTACTTC,CAPTPTGPKETQYF
TRBJ2-1,NA,TRBV28,NA,TGTGCCAGCAGCTCCCTTGGGGGCCCCTACAATGAGCAGTTCTTC,CASSSLGGPYNEQFF
TRBJ1-4,once,TRBV18,NA,TGTGCCAGCTCCGTAGGACATGTAACGGAAAAACTGTTTTTT,CASSVGHVTEKLFF
TRBJ2-1,once,TRBV7-9,NA,TGTGCCAGCAGCTTATCGCAGGGTTTTCCCTCGGGGAAGGATGAGCAGTTCTTC,CASSLSQGFPSGKDEQFF
TRBJ1-2,NA,TRBV6-5,NA,TGTGCCAGCAGTTACTCTTCCAGGCCACACTATGGCTACACCTTC,CASSYSSRPHYGYTF
TRBJ1-1,NA,TRBV29-1,NA,TGCAGCGTTGGCCGGTTGGCTCCGGGGACTGAAGCTTTCTTT,CSVGRLAPGTEAFF
TRBJ2-5,NA,TRBV27,TRBD1,TGTGCCAGCAGTTTATCGCAGGGGGCAAGTTGGGAGACCCAGTACTTC,CASSLSQGASWETQYF
TRBJ2-5,NA,TRBV28,TRBD2,TGTGCCAGCAGGGTAGCGGGAGACGCCGAGACCCAGTACTTC,CASRVAGDAETQYF
TRBJ2-3,NA,TRBV28,TRBD2,TGTGCCAGCAACCACCGACTAGCGGGAGTACAGGATACGCAGTATTTT,CASNHRLAGVQDTQYF
TRBJ1-4,NA,TRBV6-1,NA,TGTGCCAGCACCCGGGGGATGGGGAATGAAAAACTGTTTTTT,CASTRGMGNEKLFF
TRBJ1-2,NA,TRBV10-3,NA,TGTGCCATCAGTGAGTCTGCCAGGGGTTTTGATGGCTACACCTTC,CAISESARGFDGYTF
TRBJ1-3,NA,TRBV2,TRBD1,TGTGCCAGCATTGACAGGGGAGAAAACACCATATATTTT,CASIDRGENTIYF
TRBJ2-5,NA,TRBV5-1,TRBD2,TGCGCCGCTTCCTACAGCGGGACAGAGACCCAGTACTTC,CAASYSGTETQYF
TRBJ2-2,NA,TRBV6-6,TRBD2,TGTGCCAGCAGTTATAGGCTAGCGGGACCCGGGGAGCTGTTTTTT,CASSYRLAGPGELFF
TRBJ2-1,once,TRBV7-9,NA,TGTGCCAGCAGCTTCAATAGCGTATACAATGAGCAGTTCTTC,CASSFNSVYNEQFF
TRBJ2-1,once,TRBV5-1,NA,TGCGCCAGCAGCTTGGTGTCTAGCGATGAGCAGTTCTTC,CASSLVSSDEQFF
TRBJ2-2,few,TRBV5-1,NA,TGCGCCAGCAGCTTTAGTGGGGGAATGGAGCTGTTTTTT,CASSFSGGMELFF
TRBJ1-2,NA,TRBV29-1,NA,TGCAGCGTCCCCACGGCCAGTAACTATGGCTACACCTTC,CSVPTASNYGYTF
TRBJ1-5,NA,TRBV4-1,NA,TGCGCCAGCAGCCGGCAATCGGCAGGGTCCGATCAGCCCCAGCATTTT,CASSRQSAGSDQPQHF
TRBJ2-3,NA,TRBV7-6,TRBD2,TGTGCCAGCAGCTTAGCGGGCGGGGGGCCGCAGTATTTT,CASSLAGGGPQYF
TRBJ2-4,NA,TRBV19,NA,TGTGCCAGTAGTGAGCAGATCCTGACCAAAAACATTCAGTACTTC,CASSEQILTKNIQYF
TRBJ1-1,NA,TRBV27,NA,TGTGCCAGCAGTCTCTACATGAGGGGGGGGAACACTGAAGCTTTCTTT,CASSLYMRGGNTEAFF
TRBJ2-7,NA,TRBV30,TRBD2,TGTGCCTGGGCCTCGGGCGGGAGCCGAGCCGAGCAGTACTTC,CAWASGGSRAEQYF
TRBJ2-3,NA,TRBV4-1,NA,TGCGCCAGCAGCCATGTAGCGGCAGATACGCAGTATTTT,CASSHVAADTQYF
TRBJ1-5,NA,TRBV7-9,NA,TGTGCCAGCAGCTTCCGGGCGCAGCAGCCCCAGCATTTT,CASSFRAQQPQHF
TRBJ1-4,once,TRBV27,NA,TGTGCTCCCTTCGGGGACGGGGGCTCAAATGAAAAACTGTTTTTT,CAPFGDGGSNEKLFF
TRBJ1-6,NA,TRBV7-9,NA,TGTGCCAGCAGCTCAAGACAGCCCAATTCACCCCTCCACTTT,CASSSRQPNSPLHF
TRBJ2-1,NA,TRBV5-1,TRBD2,TGCGCCAGCAGCTTGGTTAGCGGGACTTACAATGAGCAGTTCTTC,CASSLVSGTYNEQFF
TRBJ1-6,NA,TRBV7-9,NA,TGTGCCAGCAGGATAGCGGTGGGGTCACCCCTCCACTTT,CASRIAVGSPLHF
TRBJ2-7,NA,TRBV19,NA,TGTGCCAGTAGTCCACGAGGACGGATTTCCTACGAGCAGTACTTC,CASSPRGRISYEQYF
TRBJ2-2,NA,TRBV5-4,NA,TGTGCCAGCAGCTTGGACAGAGTGAACACCGGGGAGCTGTTTTTT,CASSLDRVNTGELFF
TRBJ1-4,NA,TRBV5-1,TRBD1,TGCGCCAGCAGCTTTGGCGCGGGACAGGGGAGGGGACTGTTTTTT,CASSFGAGQGRGLFF
TRBJ2-5,NA,TRBV9,TRBD1,TGTGCCAGCACCTTAAAGGGGGCCGGCGAGACCCAGTACTTC,CASTLKGAGETQYF
TRBJ1-5,NA,TRBV19,NA,TGTGCCAGCACGGAGTCCGGCCACATGAACAAACCCCAGCATTTT,CASTESGHMNKPQHF